This T cell receptor beta chain comes out of a study of blood T cell repertoires in COVID-19. Looking at the study overall: Some COVID-19 samples were acute and others convalescent; all came from the United States, Italy and Spain.

This clone was detected only a few times. Germline CDR1 and CDR2: SGHNT and YYREEE (reference sequence). CDR3 length: 15 amino acids. Trimming left V 0 bases short and J 0 bases short, with 10 bases between. Using immunoSEQ multiplex PCR, the repertoire was profiled, and TCRdb retains in-frame clones only, with some absent. The sample lists about 68,000 clones, roughly 87% seen once, with roughly 3.6% in the top ten. Enrollment of patients from Seattle took place during active infection, with longitudinal follow-up. The V gene is TRBV5-4, the J gene TRBJ2-7; possibly TRBD2 for D (5 bases). This clonotype was obtained from a woman in her fifties or sixties with COVID-19, enrolled during active disease. The source material was peripheral blood. CDR3 coding DNA: TGTGCCAGCAGCTTGGATCCGGGAAGCTCCTACGAGCAGTACTTC. Its translation: CASSLDPGSSYEQYF. The full variable domain, in which reference TRBV5-4 and TRBJ2-7 provide the parts outside the CDR3, is ETGVTQSPTHLIKTRGQQVTLRCSSQSGHNTVSWYQQALGQGPQFIFQYYREEENGRGNFPPRFSGLQFPNYSSELNVNALELDDSALYLCASSLDPGSSYEQYFGPGTRLTVT.